Below, 17 T cell receptor beta chains from the same sample are listed, as sequenced in a study of cytomegalovirus exposure and HLA in healthy donors. The PCR was carried out with 60 Vbeta primers and 13 Jbeta primers. Measured with immunoSEQ multiplex PCR; TCRdb has only the in-frame clones, and not every one. This sample has roughly 150,000 clones, with around 84% found just once. The sample taken for sequencing was PBMCs. The receptors stem from a boy between 2 and 10 years old in good health and CMV-seronegative.

The V gene is TRBV7-9, the J gene TRBJ2-2; 7 bases fit TRBD1. J gave up 6 bases and V 5 bases, and 9 bases lay outside the gene matches. The CDR3 loop spans 15 amino acids. The germline gives CDR1 SEHNR, CDR2 FQNEAQ (reference sequence). CDR3 coding DNA: TGTGCCAGCAGCCCAATCGACAGGGCTGCCGGGGAGCTGTTTTTT. This translates into CASSPIDRAAGELFF.

V usage is TRBV7-3 and J usage is TRBJ2-1, with 10 positions matching TRBD2. This CDR3 is built from 15 residues. Trimming took 5 bases from V and 6 from J; bases not matched to a gene: 7. Germline V gene sequence: CDR1 SGHTA, CDR2 FQGTGA. The CDR3 region is CASSLAGAPPNEQFF. DNA of the CDR3: TGTGCCAGCAGCCTAGCGGGAGCCCCTCCCAATGAGCAGTTCTTC.

The V call is TRBV30, the J call TRBJ1-1; the D is unclear. The CDR3 is 13 residues long. The germline gives CDR1 GTSNPN, CDR2 SVGIG (reference sequence). V was cut by 4 bases and J by 0 bases, with 9 bases left in between. As DNA, the CDR3 is TGTGCCTGGATTCCGAGTATGAACACTGAAGCTTTCTTT. Translation: CAWIPSMNTEAFF. The complete variable domain, with remaining parts taken from reference TRBV30 and TRBJ1-1, reads SQTIHQWPATLVQPVGSPLSLECTVEGTSNPNLYWYRQAAGRGLQLLFYSVGIGQISSEVPQNLSASRPQDRQFILSSKKLLLSDSGFYLCAWIPSMNTEAFFGQGTRLTVV.

V gene TRBV5-8 combines with J gene TRBJ2-3, with D maybe TRBD2 (5 bases). V dropped 5 bases and J dropped 2 bases, with 15 bases sitting between them. The CDR3 has 15 residues. Germline CDR1 is SGHTS and CDR2 is YDEGEE. CDR3 DNA: TGTGCCAGCAGTCCCAGCGGTTCCCACACAGATACGCAGTATTTT. Amino acids: CASSPSGSHTDTQYF.

This sequence joins TRBV25-1 and TRBJ1-5; a possible D gene is TRBD1 (5 bases). Germline CDR1 MGHDK, CDR2 SYGVNS. The CDR3 spans 14 residues. V was clipped by 3 bases and J by 5 bases, with 11 bases between them. The CDR3 DNA follows: TGTGCCAGCAGTGATTCAGGGTATGATCAGCCCCAGCATTTT. It encodes CASSDSGYDQPQHF. Combining the CDR3 with reference TRBV25-1 and TRBJ1-5 gives the whole variable domain EADIYQTPRYLVIGTGKKITLECSQTMGHDKMYWYQQDPGMELHLIHYSYGVNSTEKGDLSSESTVSRIRTEHFPLTLESARPSHTSQYLCASSDSGYDQPQHFGDGTRLSIL.

As DNA, the CDR3 is TGTGCCAGCTCACCGGACAGAATCTTCACTGAAGCTTTCTTT. It codes for CASSPDRIFTEAFF. The chain carries TRBV18 and TRBJ1-1; TRBD1 is a possible D gene (6 bases). Trimming shortened V by 3 bases and J by 4 bases, and 12 bases separated the two germline ends. Germline CDR1 KGHSH, CDR2 LQKENI. The CDR3 has 14 residues. The complete variable domain, with remaining parts taken from reference TRBV18 and TRBJ1-1, reads NAGVMQNPRHLVRRRGQEARLRCSPMKGHSHVYWYRQLPEEGLKFMVYLQKENIIDESGMPKERFSAEFPKEGPSILRIQQVVRGDSAAYFCASSPDRIFTEAFFGQGTRLTVV.

The chain is built from TRBV5-1 and TRBJ1-4, with a weak D call TRBD1 (5 bases). The CDR3 length is 14 residues. The ends were cut back, 3 bases at V and 6 bases at J, with 12 bases in the middle. From germline, CDR1 is SGHRS and CDR2 YFSETQ. The CDR3 coding sequence is TGCGCCAGCAGCTACAGGCCCGGAGATGAAAAACTGTTTTTT. Amino acids: CASSYRPGDEKLFF.

V usage is TRBV6-1 and J usage is TRBJ1-2, with 10 bases lining up with TRBD1. The CDR3 is 13 amino acids. V gave up 10 bases and J gave up 3 bases; unmatched junction bases: 5. Looked up from germline, CDR1 is MNHNS and CDR2 is SASEGT. The CDR3 DNA reads TGTGCCATCTCCGGGACAGGGGACTATGGCTACACCTTC. It is translated as CAISGTGDYGYTF.

The chain is built from TRBV29-1 and TRBJ2-5, with TRBD1 matching 8 bases. With V trimmed by 8 bases and J by 3 bases, 8 bases remained unmatched. Germline loops: CDR1 SQVTM, CDR2 ANQGSEA. CDR3 size: 13 residues. As DNA, the CDR3 is TGCAGCTTGGAGACAGGGGTAGAAGAGACCCAGTACTTC. Its translation: CSLETGVEETQYF. Together with reference TRBV29-1 and TRBJ2-5, the CDR3 gives the full variable domain: SAVISQKPSRDICQRGTSLTIQCQVDSQVTMMFWYRQQPGQSLTLIATANQGSEATYESGFVIDKFPISRPNLTFSTLTVSNMSPEDSSIYLCSLETGVEETQYFGPGTRLLVL.

The chain recombines TRBV23-1 with TRBJ2-5; D possibly corresponds to TRBD2 (6 bases). TRBV23-1 is labeled an ORF, and its function is uncertain. V lost 0 bases, J lost 2 bases, and 7 bases lay in between. The CDR3 extends over 14 amino acids. The CDR3 protein is CASSQSAGQETQYF. CDR3 DNA sequence: TGCGCCAGCAGTCAATCGGCGGGGCAAGAGACCCAGTACTTC.

The J gene is TRBJ1-1, the V gene TRBV6-5; D remains unclear. Trimming shortened V by 6 bases and J by 0 bases, and 8 bases separated the two germline ends. Germline V gene lookup returns CDR1 MNHEY and CDR2 SVGAGI. CDR3 length: 13 residues. The CDR3 nucleotides are TGTGCCAGCAGCCCGTACATGAACACTGAAGCTTTCTTT. Translating it yields CASSPYMNTEAFF.

The chain carries TRBV2 and TRBJ1-3; D perhaps matches TRBD1 (6 bases). Germline V gene lookup returns CDR1 SNHLY and CDR2 FYNNEI. The CDR3 spans 17 residues. Trimming removed 4 bases from V and 0 bases from J, with 16 bases in between. CDR3 bases: TGTGCCAGCAGTGTTACGGGACATCCGAGCTCTGGAAACACCATATATTTT. It is translated as CASSVTGHPSSGNTIYF. The complete variable domain, with remaining parts taken from reference TRBV2 and TRBJ1-3, reads EPEVTQTPSHQVTQMGQEVILRCVPISNHLYFYWYRQILGQKVEFLVSFYNNEISEKSEIFDDQFSVERPDGSNFTLKIRSTKLEDSAMYFCASSVTGHPSSGNTIYFGEGSWLTVV.

The chain joins TRBV6-5 to TRBJ2-1; TRBD1 is a possible D gene (6 bases). CDR1 and CDR2 from the germline V gene are MNHEY and SVGAGI. There are 13 residues in the CDR3. Trimming removed 0 bases at V and 10 bases at J, with 10 bases between. CDR3 DNA: TGTGCCAGCAGTTACTCACAGGGCTTCGAGCAGTTCTTC. This sequence encodes CASSYSQGFEQFF.

This clone showed up just once. The chain recombines TRBV5-8 with TRBJ1-5; D remains unclear. CDR3 length: 15 residues. CDR1 SGHTS and CDR2 YDEGEE come from the germline V gene. Between the trimmed V and J ends, which lost 0 bases and 1 base, there was a span of 8 bases. CDR3 region: CASSLESESNQPQHF. In nucleotides, the CDR3 is TGTGCCAGCAGCTTGGAATCTGAGAGCAATCAGCCCCAGCATTTT.

The table lists this clone with a few counts. In nucleotides, the CDR3 is TGCGCCAGCAGCTCCGGGACAGGGCTTTGGGGAGCTTTCTTT. Amino acid sequence: CASSSGTGLWGAFF. The chain joins TRBV5-1 to TRBJ1-1; 9 nucleotides align to TRBD1. V shed 3 bases and J 10 bases; nucleotides not matched to a gene: 10. CDR3 length equals 14 residues. CDR1 SGHRS and CDR2 YFSETQ come from the germline V gene.

This chain joins TRBV6-5 and TRBJ2-7, with D perhaps TRBD1 (6 bases). The germline V and J ends were trimmed by 5 bases and 0 bases, with 11 bases remaining between them. The CDR3 extends over 14 amino acids. Germline V CDR1 and CDR2: MNHEY, SVGAGI. Here the CDR3 reads CASSPDRSSYEQYF. DNA of the CDR3: TGTGCCAGCAGTCCCGACAGGAGCTCCTACGAGCAGTACTTC.

This chain joins TRBV7-8 and TRBJ2-7, with TRBD2 as a possible D gene (5 bases). From germline, CDR1 is SGHVS and CDR2 FQNEAQ. Between the trimmed V and J ends, which lost 5 bases and 6 bases, there was a span of 23 bases. The CDR3 covers 16 residues. The CDR3 DNA sequence: TGTGCCAGCAGCCCCCTCCGGAGATCGGGAAAAGGCGAGCAGTACTTC. This encodes CASSPLRRSGKGEQYF.